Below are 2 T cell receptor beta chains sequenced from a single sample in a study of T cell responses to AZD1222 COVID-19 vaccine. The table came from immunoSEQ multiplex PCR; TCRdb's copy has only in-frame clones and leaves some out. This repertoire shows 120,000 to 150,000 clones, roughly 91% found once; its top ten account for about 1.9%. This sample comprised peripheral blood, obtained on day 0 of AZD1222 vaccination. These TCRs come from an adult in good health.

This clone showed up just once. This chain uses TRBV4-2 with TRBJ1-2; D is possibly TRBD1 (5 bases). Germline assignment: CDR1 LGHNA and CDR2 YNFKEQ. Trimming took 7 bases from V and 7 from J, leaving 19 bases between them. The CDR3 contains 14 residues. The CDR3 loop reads CASNLPQGRGGYTF. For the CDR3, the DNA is TGTGCCAGCAATCTACCCCAGGGACGGGGTGGCTACACCTTC.

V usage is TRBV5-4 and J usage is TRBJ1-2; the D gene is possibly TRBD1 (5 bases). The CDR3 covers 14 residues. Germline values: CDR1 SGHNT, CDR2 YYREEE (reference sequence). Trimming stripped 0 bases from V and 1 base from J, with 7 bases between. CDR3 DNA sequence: TGTGCCAGCAGCTTGGCAGGGATTAACTATGGCTACACCTTC. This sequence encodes CASSLAGINYGYTF.